This TCR beta chain is drawn from a study of blood T cells in healthy people across ages. General study points: TCR beta diversity correlated strongly with naive T cell percentage. Comparison with aged donors showed that long-lived donors had more naive CD4+ cells and higher diversity.

For every donor, a draw yielded about 10 milliliters of peripheral blood. Isolated PBMCs totaled at least 6.5 million in each sample. Note on this clonotype: Its antigen is undetermined.

Together with a sample-barcoded 5' primer, a J-beta primer mix was included in a second PCR lasting roughly 6 to 12 cycles. TCRdb reprocessed the 5' RACE reads with MiXCR, giving one entry per CDR3 protein. The sample records over a million distinct CDR3 sequences, around 59% being singletons. Sequenced sample: blood. The receptor was derived from a man between 18 and 35 years old in good health.

CDR3 nucleotides: TGTGCCAGCAGCTTACTCTGGGGAGGTATCCACGAGCAGTACTTC. Translated, it gives CASSLLWGGIHEQYF. V and J are TRBV7-2 and TRBJ2-7, with a tentative D call TRBD2 (6 bases). The CDR3 loop spans 15 amino acids. V lost 2 bases, J lost 5 bases, and 16 bases lay in between. Germline-derived CDR1 and CDR2 are SGHTA and FQGNSA.